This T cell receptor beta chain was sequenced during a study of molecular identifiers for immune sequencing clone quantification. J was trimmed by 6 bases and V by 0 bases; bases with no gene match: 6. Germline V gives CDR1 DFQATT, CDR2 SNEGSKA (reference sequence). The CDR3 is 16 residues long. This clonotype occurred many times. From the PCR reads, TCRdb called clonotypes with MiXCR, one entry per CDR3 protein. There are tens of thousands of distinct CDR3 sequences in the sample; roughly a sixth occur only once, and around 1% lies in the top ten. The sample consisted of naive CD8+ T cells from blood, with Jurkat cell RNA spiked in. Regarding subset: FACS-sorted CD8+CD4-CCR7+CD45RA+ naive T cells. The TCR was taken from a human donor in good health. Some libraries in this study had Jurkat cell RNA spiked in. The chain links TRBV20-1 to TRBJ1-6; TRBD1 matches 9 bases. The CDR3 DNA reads TGCAGTGCTAGAGAAGCCCGACAGGGGGTTAATTCACCCCTCCACTTT. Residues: CSAREARQGVNSPLHF.